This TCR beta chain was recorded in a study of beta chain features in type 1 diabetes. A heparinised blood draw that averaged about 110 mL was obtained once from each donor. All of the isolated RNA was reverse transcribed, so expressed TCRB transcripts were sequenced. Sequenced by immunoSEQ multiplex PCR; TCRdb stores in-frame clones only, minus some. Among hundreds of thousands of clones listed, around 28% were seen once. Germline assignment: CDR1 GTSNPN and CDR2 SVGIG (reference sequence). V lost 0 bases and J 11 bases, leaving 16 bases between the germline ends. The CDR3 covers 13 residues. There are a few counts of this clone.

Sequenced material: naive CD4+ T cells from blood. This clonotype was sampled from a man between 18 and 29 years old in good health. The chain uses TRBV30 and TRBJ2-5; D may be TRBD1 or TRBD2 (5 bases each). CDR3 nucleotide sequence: TGTGCCTGGAGTGTCGGTCCCCGGGACGCTCAGTACTTC. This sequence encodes CAWSVGPRDAQYF.